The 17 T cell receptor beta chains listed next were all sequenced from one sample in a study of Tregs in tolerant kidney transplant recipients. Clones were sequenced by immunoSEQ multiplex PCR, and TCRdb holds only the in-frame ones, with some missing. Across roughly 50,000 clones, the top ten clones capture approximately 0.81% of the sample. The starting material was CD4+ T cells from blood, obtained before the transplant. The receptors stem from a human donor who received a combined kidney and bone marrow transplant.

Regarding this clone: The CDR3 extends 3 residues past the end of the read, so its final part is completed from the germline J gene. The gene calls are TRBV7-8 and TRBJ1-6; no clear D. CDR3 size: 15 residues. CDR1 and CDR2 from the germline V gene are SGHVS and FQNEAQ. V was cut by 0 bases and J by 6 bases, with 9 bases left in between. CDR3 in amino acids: CASSLALQSNSPLHF. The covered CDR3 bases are TGTGCCAGCAGCTTAGCGCTACAGAGTAATTCACCC.

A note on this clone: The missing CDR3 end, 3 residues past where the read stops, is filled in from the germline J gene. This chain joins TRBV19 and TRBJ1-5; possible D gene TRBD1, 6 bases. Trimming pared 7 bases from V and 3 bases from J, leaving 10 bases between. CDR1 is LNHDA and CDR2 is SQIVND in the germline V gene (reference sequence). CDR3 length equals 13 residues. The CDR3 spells CASTGQLNQPQHF. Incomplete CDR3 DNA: TGTGCCAGTACAGGACAGCTCAATCAGCCC.

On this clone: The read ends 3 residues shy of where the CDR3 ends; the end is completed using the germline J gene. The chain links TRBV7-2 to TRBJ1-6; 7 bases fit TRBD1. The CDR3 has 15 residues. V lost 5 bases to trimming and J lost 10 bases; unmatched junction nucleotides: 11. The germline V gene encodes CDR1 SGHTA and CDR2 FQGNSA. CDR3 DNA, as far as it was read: TGTGCCAGCAGCCCAGGGGGTGTATCGGTGTCACCC. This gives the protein CASSPGGVSVSP. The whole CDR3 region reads CASSPGGVSVSPLHF.

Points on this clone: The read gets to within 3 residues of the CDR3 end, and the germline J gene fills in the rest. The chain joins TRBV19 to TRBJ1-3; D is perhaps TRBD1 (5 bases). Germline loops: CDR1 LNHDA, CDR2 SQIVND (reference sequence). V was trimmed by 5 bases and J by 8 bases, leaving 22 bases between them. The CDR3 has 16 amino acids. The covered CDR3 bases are TGTGCCAGTAGTTCGCCCTCGACAGACCGAAGGGACACC. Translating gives CASSSPSTDRRDT. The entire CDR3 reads CASSSPSTDRRDTIYF.

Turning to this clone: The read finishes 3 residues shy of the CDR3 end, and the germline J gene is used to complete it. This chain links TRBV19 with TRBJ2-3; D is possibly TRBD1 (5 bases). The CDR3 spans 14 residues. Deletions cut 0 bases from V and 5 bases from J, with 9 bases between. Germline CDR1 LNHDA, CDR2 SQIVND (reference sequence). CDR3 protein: CASSIEGLGDTQYF. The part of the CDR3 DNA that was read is TGTGCCAGTAGTATAGAGGGGCTTGGAGATACG.

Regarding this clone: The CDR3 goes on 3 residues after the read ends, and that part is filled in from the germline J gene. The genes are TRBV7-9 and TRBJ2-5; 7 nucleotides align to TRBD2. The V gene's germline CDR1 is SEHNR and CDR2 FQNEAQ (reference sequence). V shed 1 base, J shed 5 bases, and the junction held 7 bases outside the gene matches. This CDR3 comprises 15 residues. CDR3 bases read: TGTGCCAGCAGCTTAGGGCGGCGGGGGTGGGAGACC. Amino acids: CASSLGRRGWET. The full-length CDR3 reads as CASSLGRRGWETQYF. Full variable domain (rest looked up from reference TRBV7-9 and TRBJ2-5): DTGVSQNPRHKITKRGQNVTFRCDPISEHNRLYWYRQTLGQGPEFLTYFQNEAQLEKSRLLSDRFSAERPKGSFSTLEIQRTEQGDSAMYLCASSLGRRGWETQYFGPGTRLLVL.

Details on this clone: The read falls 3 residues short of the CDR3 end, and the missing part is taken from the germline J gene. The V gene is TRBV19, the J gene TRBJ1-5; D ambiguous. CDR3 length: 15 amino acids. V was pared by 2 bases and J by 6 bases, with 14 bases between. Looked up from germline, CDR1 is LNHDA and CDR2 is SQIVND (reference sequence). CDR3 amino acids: CASSIYPDQAQPQHF. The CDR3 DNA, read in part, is TGTGCCAGTAGTATATATCCAGACCAGGCTCAGCCC.

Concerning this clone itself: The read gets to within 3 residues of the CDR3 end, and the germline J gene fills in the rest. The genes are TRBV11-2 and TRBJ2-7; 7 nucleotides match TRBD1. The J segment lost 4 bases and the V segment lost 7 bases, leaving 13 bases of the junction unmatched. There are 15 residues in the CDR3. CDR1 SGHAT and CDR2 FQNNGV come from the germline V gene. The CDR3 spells CASIEATGKVYEQYF. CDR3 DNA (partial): TGTGCCAGCATCGAGGCGACAGGGAAAGTTTACGAG. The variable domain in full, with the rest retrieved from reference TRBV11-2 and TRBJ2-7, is EAGVAQSPRYKIIEKRQSVAFWCNPISGHATLYWYQQILGQGPKLLIQFQNNGVVDDSQLPKDRFSAERLKGVDSTLKIQPAKLEDSAVYLCASIEATGKVYEQYFGPGTRLTVT.

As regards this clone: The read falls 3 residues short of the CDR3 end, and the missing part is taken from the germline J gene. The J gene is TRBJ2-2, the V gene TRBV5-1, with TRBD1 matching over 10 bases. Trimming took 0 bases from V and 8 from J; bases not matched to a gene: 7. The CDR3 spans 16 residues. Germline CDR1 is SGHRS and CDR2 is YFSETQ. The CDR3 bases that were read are TGCGCCAGCAGCTTGGAAAGACAGGGGGCTCGAGGGGAG. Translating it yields CASSLERQGARGE. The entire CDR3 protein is CASSLERQGARGELFF.

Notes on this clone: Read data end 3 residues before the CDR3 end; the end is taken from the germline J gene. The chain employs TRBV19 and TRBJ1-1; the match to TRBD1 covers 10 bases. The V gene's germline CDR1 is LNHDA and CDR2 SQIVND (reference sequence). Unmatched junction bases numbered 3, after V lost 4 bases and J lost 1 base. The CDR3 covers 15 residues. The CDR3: CASSSWDRGNTEAFF. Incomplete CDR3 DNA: TGTGCCAGTAGTAGTTGGGACAGGGGGAACACTGAA.

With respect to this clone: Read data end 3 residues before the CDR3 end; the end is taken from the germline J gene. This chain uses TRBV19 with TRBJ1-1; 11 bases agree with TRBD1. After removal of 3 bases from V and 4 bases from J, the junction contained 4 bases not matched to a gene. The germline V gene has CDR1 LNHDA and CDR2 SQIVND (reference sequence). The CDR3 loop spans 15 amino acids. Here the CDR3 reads CASSMGGTGGTEAFF. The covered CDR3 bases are TGTGCCAGTAGTATGGGCGGGACAGGGGGCACTGAA.

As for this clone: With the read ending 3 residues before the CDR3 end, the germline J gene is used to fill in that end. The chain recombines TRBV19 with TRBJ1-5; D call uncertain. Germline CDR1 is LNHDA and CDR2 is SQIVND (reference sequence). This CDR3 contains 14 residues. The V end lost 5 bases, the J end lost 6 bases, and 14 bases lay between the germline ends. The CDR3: CASSSPGSAQPQHF. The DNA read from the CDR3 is TGTGCCAGTAGTTCCCCGGGGTCGGCTCAGCCC.

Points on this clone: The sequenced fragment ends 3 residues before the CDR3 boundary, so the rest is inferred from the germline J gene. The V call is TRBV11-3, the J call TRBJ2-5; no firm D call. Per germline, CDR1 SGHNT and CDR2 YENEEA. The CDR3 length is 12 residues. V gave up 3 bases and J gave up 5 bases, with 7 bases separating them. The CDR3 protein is CASSLNRETQYF. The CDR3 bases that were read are TGTGCCAGCAGCTTGAACCGGGAGACC.

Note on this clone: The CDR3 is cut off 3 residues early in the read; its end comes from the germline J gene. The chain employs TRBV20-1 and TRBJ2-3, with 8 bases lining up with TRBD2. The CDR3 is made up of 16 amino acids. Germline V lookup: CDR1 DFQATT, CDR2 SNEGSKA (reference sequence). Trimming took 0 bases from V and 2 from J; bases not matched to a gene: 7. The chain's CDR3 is CSARDAASGFTDTQYF. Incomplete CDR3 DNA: TGCAGTGCTAGAGACGCGGCTAGCGGGTTCACAGATACG.

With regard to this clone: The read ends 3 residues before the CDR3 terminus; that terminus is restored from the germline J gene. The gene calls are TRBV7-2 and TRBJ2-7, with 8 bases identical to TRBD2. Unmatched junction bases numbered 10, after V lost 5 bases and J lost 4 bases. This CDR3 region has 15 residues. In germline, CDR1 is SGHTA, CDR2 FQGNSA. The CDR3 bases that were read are TGTGCCAGCAGCCCTCGGACTAGCTCCGGGTACGAG. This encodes CASSPRTSSGYE. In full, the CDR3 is CASSPRTSSGYEQYF.

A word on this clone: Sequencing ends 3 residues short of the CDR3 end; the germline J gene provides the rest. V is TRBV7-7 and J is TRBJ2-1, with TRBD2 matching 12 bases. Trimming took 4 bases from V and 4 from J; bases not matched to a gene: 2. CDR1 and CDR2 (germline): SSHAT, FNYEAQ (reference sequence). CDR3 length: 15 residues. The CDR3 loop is CASSSTSGGYNEQFF. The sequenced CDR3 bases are TGTGCCAGCAGCTCGACTAGCGGGGGATACAATGAG.

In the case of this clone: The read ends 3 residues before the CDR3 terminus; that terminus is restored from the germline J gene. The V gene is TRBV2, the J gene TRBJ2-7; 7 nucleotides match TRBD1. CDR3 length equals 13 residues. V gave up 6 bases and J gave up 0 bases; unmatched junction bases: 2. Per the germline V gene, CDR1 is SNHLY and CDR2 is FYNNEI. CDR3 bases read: TGTGCCAGCAGGGGGGACAGCTCCTACGAG. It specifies CASRGDSSYE. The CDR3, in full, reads CASRGDSSYEQYF.